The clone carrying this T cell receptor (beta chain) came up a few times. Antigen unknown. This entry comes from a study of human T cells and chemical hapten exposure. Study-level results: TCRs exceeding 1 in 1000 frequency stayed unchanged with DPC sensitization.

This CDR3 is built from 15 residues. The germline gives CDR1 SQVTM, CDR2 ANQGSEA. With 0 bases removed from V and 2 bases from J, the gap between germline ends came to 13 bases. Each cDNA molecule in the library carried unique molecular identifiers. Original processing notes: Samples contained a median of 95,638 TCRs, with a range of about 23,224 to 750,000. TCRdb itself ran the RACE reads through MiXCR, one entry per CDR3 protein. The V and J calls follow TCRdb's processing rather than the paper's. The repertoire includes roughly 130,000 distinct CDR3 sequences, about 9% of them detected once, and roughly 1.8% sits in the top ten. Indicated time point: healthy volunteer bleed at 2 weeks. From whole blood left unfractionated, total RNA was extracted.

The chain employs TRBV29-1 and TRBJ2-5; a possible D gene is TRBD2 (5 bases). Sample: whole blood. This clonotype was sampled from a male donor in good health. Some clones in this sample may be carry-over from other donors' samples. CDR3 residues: CSVEDSGNWQETQYF. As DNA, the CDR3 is TGCAGCGTTGAAGATTCCGGGAATTGGCAAGAGACCCAGTACTTC.